A single sample gave rise to the 11 T cell receptor beta chains below, sequenced in a study of regulatory T cells in long-lasting Graves disease. In building TCR beta libraries, iRepertoire HTBI primers were used together with Arm-PCR of CDR3 regions. TCRdb re-derived calls from the multiplex PCR reads in MiXCR, one entry per CDR3 protein. The table has hundreds of thousands of distinct CDR3 sequences, under 20% seen once. Time point described: newly diagnosed GD, antithyroid drugs for less than 3 months. PBMC RNA was the source of the TCR library. This sample also belongs to another study, concerning T cells in Graves' hyperthyroidism and ophthalmopathy.

The sequences come from peripheral blood mononuclear cells (PBMCs), collected at new diagnosis, from a patient treated with antithyroid drugs. The receptors shown here come from a woman aged 30 to 39 with Graves disease.

This clonotype was detected many times. The chain combines TRBV24-1 with TRBJ1-1, with 7 bases that match TRBD1. Per the germline V gene, CDR1 is KGHDR and CDR2 is SFDVKD. With 2 bases clipped from V and 6 bases from J, the junction kept 11 bases outside the gene matches. The CDR3 extends over 16 amino acids. CDR3 in amino acids: CATSDSRDRSSAEAFF. The CDR3 nucleotides are TGTGCCACCAGTGATTCCCGGGACAGATCCTCGGCTGAAGCTTTCTTT.

This chain joins TRBV28 and TRBJ1-2; 9 positions match TRBD1. Germline loops: CDR1 MDHEN, CDR2 SYDVKM. This CDR3 is built from 15 residues. The V gene end was trimmed by 7 bases and the J gene end by 5 bases; junction bases not matched to a gene: 11. The CDR3 reads CASIKTGTGSYGYTF. The CDR3 nucleotides are TGTGCCAGCATAAAAACCGGGACAGGGTCTTATGGCTACACCTTC.

This chain joins TRBV24-1 and TRBJ2-1; possibly TRBD1 for D (6 bases). The last part of the DNA fits TRBJ2-5 better; the J call may be wrong. Germline CDR1 KGHDR, CDR2 SFDVKD. The CDR3 is made up of 14 amino acids. This CDR3 reads CATSDGGLKETQYF. The CDR3 DNA is TGTGCCACCAGTGATGGGGGCTTAAAAGAGACCCAGTACTTC.

This clonotype appeared many times. This chain links TRBV2 with TRBJ2-7; possible D gene TRBD2, 6 bases. The V gene's germline CDR1 is SNHLY and CDR2 FYNNEI. This CDR3 comprises 15 residues. V was cut by 3 bases and J by 2 bases, with 14 bases left in between. CDR3 in amino acids: CASSEWPGAAYEQYF. Written as DNA, the CDR3 is TGTGCCAGCAGTGAGTGGCCGGGAGCCGCCTACGAGCAGTACTTC.

The genes are TRBV19 and TRBJ2-1, with D perhaps matching TRBD1 or TRBD2 (5 bases each). Germline V gene sequence: CDR1 LNHDA, CDR2 SQIVND (reference sequence). V was pared by 3 bases and J by 6 bases, with 15 bases between. The CDR3 runs 15 residues. The CDR3 loop reads CASSMQPLGPNEQFF. The CDR3 nucleotides are TGTGCCAGTAGTATGCAGCCCTTGGGACCCAATGAGCAGTTCTTC.

As concerns this clonotype: The junction departs from the called germline gene at one end, perhaps through a read error. The chain employs TRBV12-3 or TRBV12-4 and TRBJ2-6; tentative D call: TRBD1 (8 bases). CDR3 length equals 19 residues. CDR3 amino acids: CASSHGRTGFLSEANVLTF. DNA of the CDR3: TGTGCCAGCAGCCACGGGAGGACAGGGTTTTTGTCTGAGGCCAACGTCCTGACTTTC.

V is TRBV4-1 and J is TRBJ2-5; D might be TRBD2 (6 bases). Looked up from germline, CDR1 is MGHRA and CDR2 is YSYEKL. The CDR3 covers 14 residues. V shed 4 bases and J shed 2 bases, with 11 bases lying between them. The CDR3 DNA follows: TGCGCCAGCAGCCCGGACTACTTACAAGAGACCCAGTACTTC. Protein sequence: CASSPDYLQETQYF.

There are many counts of this clonotype. The chain is built from TRBV6-1 and TRBJ2-2; the match to TRBD2 covers 11 bases. CDR1 is MNHNS and CDR2 is SASEGT in the germline V gene. With V trimmed by 6 bases and J by 6 bases, 3 bases remained unmatched. The CDR3 length is 14 residues. The CDR3 loop reads CASRVTSGAGELFF. The CDR3 DNA reads TGTGCCAGCAGGGTGACTAGCGGGGCCGGGGAGCTGTTTTTT.

This clonotype was seen ten or more times. The chain has TRBV28 and TRBJ1-5, with D unclear. CDR1 MDHEN and CDR2 SYDVKM come from the germline V gene. The CDR3 spans 12 residues. Trimming shortened V by 6 bases and J by 5 bases, and 8 bases separated the two germline ends. Here the CDR3 DNA reads TGTGCCAGCAGGGACTGGGATCAGCCCCAGCATTTT. The encoded protein is CASRDWDQPQHF.

The genes are TRBV30 and TRBJ2-1; no clear D. The CDR3 covers 11 residues. V was clipped by 0 bases and J by 10 bases, with 7 bases between them. CDR1 GTSNPN and CDR2 SVGIG come from the germline V gene (reference sequence). CDR3 sequence: CAWSVLGEQFF. CDR3 coding DNA: TGTGCCTGGAGTGTATTGGGGGAGCAGTTCTTC.

This clonotype was seen many times. Here the CDR3 DNA reads TGTGCCAGCAGTTTCCGGGGGGCGTTCAATAGCAATCAGCCCCAGCATTTT. Translated: CASSFRGAFNSNQPQHF. The rearrangement links TRBV28 to TRBJ1-5; D is perhaps TRBD1 (6 bases). CDR3 size: 17 residues. The V end was cut by 3 bases, the J end by 0 bases, with 15 bases between. CDR1 MDHEN and CDR2 SYDVKM come from the germline V gene.